This TCR beta chain was sequenced for a study of cytomegalovirus exposure and HLA in healthy donors. Germline CDR1 reads MNHNS; CDR2 reads SASEGT. This CDR3 spans 12 amino acids. Trimming took off 4 bases at V and 6 bases at J, with 6 bases between the two ends. PCR involved 60 Vbeta and 13 Jbeta primers. The repertoire was sequenced with immunoSEQ multiplex PCR; TCRdb's copy has only in-frame clones and lacks some. The sample carries over 95,000 clones, around 73% recorded once. The receptor was isolated from a man in his forties in good health and CMV-seronegative. The V gene is TRBV6-1, the J gene TRBJ2-2; D ambiguous. Sequenced input: PBMCs. CDR3 amino acids: CASSVFSGELFF. As DNA, the CDR3 is TGTGCCAGCAGTGTATTTTCCGGGGAGCTGTTTTTT.